The 28 T cell receptor beta chains presented below share a single source sample, sequenced in a study of monozygotic twins with inflammatory bowel disease. One entry per CDR3 protein, without DNA, is what TCRdb gives after re-calling the 5' RACE reads. The sample table sets out around 370,000 distinct CDR3 sequences. Input material: blood. The receptors stem from a human donor with ulcerative colitis or Crohn's disease, or a healthy co-twin of an affected twin (not recorded which).

J is TRBJ2-7 and V is TRBV27; as DNA is missing, the TRBD1 call by TCRdb cannot be tested. This CDR3 has 12 amino acids. Germline CDR1 is MNHEY and CDR2 is SMNVEV (reference sequence). This chain's CDR3 is CASRAGGCEQYF.

V usage is TRBV24-1 and J usage is TRBJ2-7; TCRdb selects TRBD1, and the lack of DNA leaves this call unchecked. Germline loops: CDR1 KGHDR, CDR2 SFDVKD. The CDR3 loop spans 15 amino acids. CDR3 loop: CATSDSGGLVYEQYF.

The chain combines TRBV19 with TRBJ1-5. CDR1 and CDR2 (germline): LNHDA, SQIVND (reference sequence). This CDR3 comprises 15 residues. CDR3 loop: CASSPGPTLGQPQHF.

The V gene is TRBV12-3 or TRBV12-4, the J gene TRBJ2-1; the TCRdb call, TRBD1, lacks DNA for checking. The CDR3 is 14 residues long. The CDR3 sequence: CASSWGQGSNEQFF.

This chain links TRBV4-3 with TRBJ2-3; lacking DNA, the TRBD1 call made by TCRdb goes unchecked. The CDR3 contains 16 residues. Germline V lookup: CDR1 LGHNA, CDR2 YSLEER. CDR3 sequence: CASSQDRGRVADTQYF.

V usage is TRBV12-3 or TRBV12-4 and J usage is TRBJ1-5; as DNA is missing, the TRBD1 call by TCRdb cannot be tested. The CDR3 totals 15 residues. CDR3 sequence reads: CASRDREYSNQPQHF.

This CDR3 is CSATPGPQLSLRYNEQFF. The rearrangement joins TRBV20-1 to TRBJ2-1; lacking DNA, the TRBD2 call made by TCRdb goes unchecked. Germline values: CDR1 DFQATT, CDR2 SNEGSKA (reference sequence). This CDR3 has 18 residues.

The gene calls are TRBV27 and TRBJ2-3; TCRdb designates TRBD2, a call that cannot be tested without DNA. This CDR3 has 16 residues. Per the germline V gene, CDR1 is MNHEY and CDR2 is SMNVEV (reference sequence). The CDR3 reads CASSSLLGAPADTQYF.

This sequence joins TRBV10-3 and TRBJ1-1; the TCRdb D gene call, TRBD1, has no DNA to confirm it. CDR3 size: 16 residues. Germline lookup yields CDR1 ENHRY and CDR2 SYGVKD. CDR3 sequence reads: CAISEQKGRANTEAFF.

The V and J genes are TRBV20-1 and TRBJ2-4; TCRdb designates TRBD1, a call that cannot be tested without DNA. The CDR3 is 15 residues long. Per the germline V gene, CDR1 is DFQATT and CDR2 is SNEGSKA (reference sequence). This CDR3 is CSARDPGGTKNIQYF.

V and J are TRBV5-1 and TRBJ2-7; TCRdb lists TRBD1, though no DNA is available to test this call. There are 16 residues in the CDR3. CDR1 and CDR2 (germline): SGHRS, YFSETQ. CDR3 residues: CASSLAGTGVSYEQYF.

The chain has TRBV7-7 and TRBJ2-1; TCRdb picks TRBD1, but there is no DNA to check that call. This CDR3 comprises 13 residues. Germline V gives CDR1 SSHAT, CDR2 FNYEAQ (reference sequence). The CDR3 protein is CASSRSGPGEQFF.

The chain carries TRBV5-5 and TRBJ2-7. CDR1 and CDR2 from the germline V gene are SGHKS and YYEKEE (reference sequence). The CDR3 sequence is 13 residues long. CDR3 in amino acids: CASSLALAYEQYF.

The chain is built from TRBV20-1 and TRBJ1-4. CDR3 length equals 13 residues. Germline assignment: CDR1 DFQATT and CDR2 SNEGSKA (reference sequence). CDR3: CSARFQVNEKLFF.

This chain uses TRBV18 with TRBJ2-7. This CDR3 has 12 amino acids. The V gene's germline CDR1 is KGHSH and CDR2 LQKENI. CDR3 protein: CASSPQGMEQYF.

This rearrangement joins TRBV2 to TRBJ2-5. CDR1 is SNHLY and CDR2 is FYNNEI in the germline V gene. The CDR3 totals 11 residues. Here the CDR3 reads CARRVQETQYF.

This chain uses TRBV20-1 with TRBJ2-3. The CDR3 totals 11 residues. Germline assignment: CDR1 DFQATT and CDR2 SNEGSKA (reference sequence). The CDR3 loop is CSAIIADTQYF.

The genes are TRBV7-9 and TRBJ1-5; TCRdb selects TRBD1, and the lack of DNA leaves this call unchecked. This CDR3 is built from 15 residues. The germline CDR1 and CDR2 sequences are SEHNR and FQNEAQ (reference sequence). The CDR3 region is CASSLAGGLNQPQHF.

The J gene is TRBJ1-2, the V gene TRBV24-1; TCRdb returns TRBD1, unconfirmable since there is no DNA. This CDR3 comprises 14 residues. Germline CDR1 is KGHDR and CDR2 is SFDVKD. CDR3 amino acids: CATSDQDISYGYTF.

The V gene is TRBV7-2, the J gene TRBJ2-3; TCRdb's D gene call, TRBD2, goes unchecked for lack of DNA. In germline, CDR1 is SGHTA, CDR2 FQGNSA. The CDR3 sequence is 15 residues long. The chain's CDR3 is CAFRDLAGPTDTQYF.

V usage is TRBV5-1 and J usage is TRBJ1-6; TCRdb designates TRBD1, a call that cannot be tested without DNA. The CDR3 consists of 14 residues. The germline V gene encodes CDR1 SGHRS and CDR2 YFSETQ. CDR3 amino acids: CASSLGPGVRALHF.

This chain connects TRBV7-6 to TRBJ1-6. The CDR3 runs to 14 residues. Germline loops: CDR1 SGHVS, CDR2 FNYEAQ. CDR3 sequence reads: CASSVGTVDSPLHF.

The chain employs TRBV20-1 and TRBJ2-7; TCRdb's D call, TRBD1, is unchecked because there is no DNA. The length of the CDR3 is 14 residues. CDR1 DFQATT and CDR2 SNEGSKA come from the germline V gene (reference sequence). The CDR3 reads CSATRGLPHYEQYF.

CDR3 loop: CASSKPAGHSSYEQYF. V is TRBV12-3 or TRBV12-4 and J is TRBJ2-7; as DNA is missing, the TRBD1 call by TCRdb cannot be tested. The CDR3 loop spans 16 amino acids.

The chain links TRBV12-3 or TRBV12-4 to TRBJ2-7; TCRdb reports TRBD1, a call that lacks DNA to check it against. CDR3 length: 15 amino acids. The chain's CDR3 is CASTQTARAPYEQYF.

CDR3: CASSAPGQTYNEQFF. The rearrangement uses TRBV25-1 and TRBJ2-1; checking the TCRdb D call of TRBD1 is not possible without DNA. The CDR3 totals 15 residues. The germline V gene has CDR1 MGHDK and CDR2 SYGVNS.

V gene TRBV11-2 combines with J gene TRBJ2-3; with no DNA, the TCRdb D assignment of TRBD2 cannot be verified. The CDR3 has 16 amino acids. Germline V lookup: CDR1 SGHAT, CDR2 FQNNGV. CDR3 protein: CASSLTPAGGQDTQYF.

This sequence joins TRBV5-1 and TRBJ2-1; as DNA is missing, the TRBD2 call by TCRdb cannot be tested. Germline CDR1 is SGHRS and CDR2 is YFSETQ. CDR3 length: 15 residues. Here the CDR3 reads CASSPRTRLIHEQFF. Full variable domain (outside the CDR3, taken from reference TRBV5-1 and TRBJ2-1): KAGVTQTPRYLIKTRGQQVTLSCSPISGHRSVSWYQQTPGQGLQFLFEYFSETQRNKGNFPGRFSGRQFSNSRSEMNVSTLELGDSALYLCASSPRTRLIHEQFFGPGTRLTVL.